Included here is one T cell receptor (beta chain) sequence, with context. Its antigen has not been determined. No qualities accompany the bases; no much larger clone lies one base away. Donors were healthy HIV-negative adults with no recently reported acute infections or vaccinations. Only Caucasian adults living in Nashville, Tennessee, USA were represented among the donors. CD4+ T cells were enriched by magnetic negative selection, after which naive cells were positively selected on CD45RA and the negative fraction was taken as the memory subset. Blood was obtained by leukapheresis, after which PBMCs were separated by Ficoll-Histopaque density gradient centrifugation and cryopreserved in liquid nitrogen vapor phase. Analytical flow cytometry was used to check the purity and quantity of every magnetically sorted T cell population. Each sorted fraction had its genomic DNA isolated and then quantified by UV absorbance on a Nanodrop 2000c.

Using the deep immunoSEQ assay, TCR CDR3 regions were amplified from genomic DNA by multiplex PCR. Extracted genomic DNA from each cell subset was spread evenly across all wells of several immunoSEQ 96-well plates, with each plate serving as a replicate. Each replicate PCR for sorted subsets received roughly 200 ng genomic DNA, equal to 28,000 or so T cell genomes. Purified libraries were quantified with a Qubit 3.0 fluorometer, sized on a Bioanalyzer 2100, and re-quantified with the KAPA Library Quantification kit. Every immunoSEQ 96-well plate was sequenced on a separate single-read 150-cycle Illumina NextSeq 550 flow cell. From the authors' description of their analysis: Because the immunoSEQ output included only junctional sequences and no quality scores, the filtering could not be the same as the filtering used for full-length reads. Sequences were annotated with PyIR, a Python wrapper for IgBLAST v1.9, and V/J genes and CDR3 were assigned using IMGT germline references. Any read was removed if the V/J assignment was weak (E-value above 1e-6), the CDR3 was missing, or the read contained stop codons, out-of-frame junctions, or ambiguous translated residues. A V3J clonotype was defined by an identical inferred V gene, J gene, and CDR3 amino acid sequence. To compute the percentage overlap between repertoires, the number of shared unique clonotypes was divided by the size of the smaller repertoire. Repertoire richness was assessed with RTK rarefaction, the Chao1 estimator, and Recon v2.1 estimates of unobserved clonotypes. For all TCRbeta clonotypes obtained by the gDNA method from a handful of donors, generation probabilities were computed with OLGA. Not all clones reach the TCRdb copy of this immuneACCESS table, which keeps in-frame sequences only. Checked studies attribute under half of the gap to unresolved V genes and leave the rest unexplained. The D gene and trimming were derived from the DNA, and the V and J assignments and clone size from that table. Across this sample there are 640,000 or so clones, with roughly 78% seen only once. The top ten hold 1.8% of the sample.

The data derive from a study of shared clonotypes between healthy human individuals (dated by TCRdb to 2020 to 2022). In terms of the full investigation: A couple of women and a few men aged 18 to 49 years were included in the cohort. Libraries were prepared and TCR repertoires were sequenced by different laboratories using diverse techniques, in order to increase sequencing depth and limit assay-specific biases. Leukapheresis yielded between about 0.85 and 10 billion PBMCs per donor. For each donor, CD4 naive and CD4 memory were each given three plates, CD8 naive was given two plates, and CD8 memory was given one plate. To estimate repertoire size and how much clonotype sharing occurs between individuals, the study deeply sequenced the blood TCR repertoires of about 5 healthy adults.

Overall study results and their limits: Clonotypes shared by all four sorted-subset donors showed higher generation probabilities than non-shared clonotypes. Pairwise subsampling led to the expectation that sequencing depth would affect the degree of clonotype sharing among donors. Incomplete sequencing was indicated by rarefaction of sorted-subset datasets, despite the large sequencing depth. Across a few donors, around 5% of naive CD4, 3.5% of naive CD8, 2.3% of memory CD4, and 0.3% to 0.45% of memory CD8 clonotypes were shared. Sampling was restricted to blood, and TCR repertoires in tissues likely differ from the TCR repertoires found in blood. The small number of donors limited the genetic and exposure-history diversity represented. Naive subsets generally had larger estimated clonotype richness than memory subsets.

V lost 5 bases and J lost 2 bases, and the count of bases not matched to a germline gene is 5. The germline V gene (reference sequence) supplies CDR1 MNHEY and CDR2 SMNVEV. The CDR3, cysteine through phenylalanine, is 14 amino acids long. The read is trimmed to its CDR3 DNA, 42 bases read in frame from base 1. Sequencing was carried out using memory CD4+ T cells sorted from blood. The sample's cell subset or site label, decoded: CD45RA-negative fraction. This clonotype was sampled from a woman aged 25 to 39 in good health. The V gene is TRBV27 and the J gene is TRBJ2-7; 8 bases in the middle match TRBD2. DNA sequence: TGTGCCAGCAGTCCCACTAGCGGACCCTACGAGCAGTACTTC. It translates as CASSPTSGPYEQYF.